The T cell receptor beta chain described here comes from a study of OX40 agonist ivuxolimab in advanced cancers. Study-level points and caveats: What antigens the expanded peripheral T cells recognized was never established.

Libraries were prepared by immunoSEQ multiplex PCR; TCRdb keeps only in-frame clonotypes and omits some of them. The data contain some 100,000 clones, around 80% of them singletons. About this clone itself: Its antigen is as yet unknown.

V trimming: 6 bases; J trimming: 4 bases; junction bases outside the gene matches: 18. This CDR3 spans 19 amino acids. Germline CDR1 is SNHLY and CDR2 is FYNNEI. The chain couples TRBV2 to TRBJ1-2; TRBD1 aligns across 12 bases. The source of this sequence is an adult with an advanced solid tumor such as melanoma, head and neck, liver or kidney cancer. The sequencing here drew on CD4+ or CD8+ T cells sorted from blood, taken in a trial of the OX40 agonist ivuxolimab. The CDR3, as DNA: TGTGCCAGCAGAGAGGGAACCGGGACAGGGGGCGGGGGGACCTATGGCTACACCTTC. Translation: CASREGTGTGGGGTYGYTF.